This T cell receptor beta chain was sequenced during a study of identical twins. Points from the study as a whole: Excess twin sharing in beta out-of-frame sequences was weaker. Insertions were fewer in abundant cord blood beta clonotypes, whereas memory repertoires showed none of this pattern.

Germline lookup yields CDR1 MDHEN and CDR2 SYDVKM. The CDR3 sequence is 15 residues long. The ends were cut back, 6 bases at V and 7 bases at J, with 19 bases in the middle. TCRdb analysed the 5' RACE reads with MiXCR anew, one entry per CDR3 protein. The sample yields around 480,000 distinct CDR3 sequences, 11% to 15% seen once. In the case of this clonotype: The antigen is unknown.

Separately, the same data were catalogued under a study of yellow fever vaccine responses in identical twins.

Sequenced material: CD4+ T cells sorted from blood. V usage is TRBV28 and J usage is TRBJ2-1; possible D gene TRBD1, 6 bases. This clonotype was sampled from a woman aged 18-30 years in good health. This CDR3 reads CASSKDRVRRNEQFF. DNA of the CDR3: TGTGCCAGCAGCAAGGACAGAGTGAGGCGTAATGAGCAGTTCTTC. Combining the CDR3 with reference TRBV28 and TRBJ2-1 gives the whole variable domain DVKVTQSSRYLVKRTGEKVFLECVQDMDHENMFWYRQDPGLGLRLIYFSYDVKMKEKGDIPEGYSVSREKKERFSLILESASTNQTSMYLCASSKDRVRRNEQFFGPGTRLTVL.